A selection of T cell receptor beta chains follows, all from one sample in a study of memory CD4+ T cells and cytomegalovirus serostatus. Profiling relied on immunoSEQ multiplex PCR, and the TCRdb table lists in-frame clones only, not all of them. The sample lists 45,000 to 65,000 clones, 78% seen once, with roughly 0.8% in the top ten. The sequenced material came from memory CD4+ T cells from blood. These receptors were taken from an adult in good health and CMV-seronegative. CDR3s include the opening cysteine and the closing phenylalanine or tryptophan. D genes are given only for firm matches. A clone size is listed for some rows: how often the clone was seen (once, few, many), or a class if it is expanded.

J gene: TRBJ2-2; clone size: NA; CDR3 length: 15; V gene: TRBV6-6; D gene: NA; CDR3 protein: CASIPTRGNTGELFF
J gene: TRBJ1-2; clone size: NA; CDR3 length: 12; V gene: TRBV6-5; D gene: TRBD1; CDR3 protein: CASSQGQGGYTF
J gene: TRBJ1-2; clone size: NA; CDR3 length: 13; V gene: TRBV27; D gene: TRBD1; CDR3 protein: CASSSGGVYGYTF
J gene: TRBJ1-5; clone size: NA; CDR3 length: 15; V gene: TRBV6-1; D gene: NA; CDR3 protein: CASSAETAHNQPQHF
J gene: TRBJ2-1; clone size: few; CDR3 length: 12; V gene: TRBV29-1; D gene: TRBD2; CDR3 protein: CSVPKLGGEQFF
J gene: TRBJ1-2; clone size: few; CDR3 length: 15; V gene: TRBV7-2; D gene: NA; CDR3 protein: CASSLGQGGNYGYTF
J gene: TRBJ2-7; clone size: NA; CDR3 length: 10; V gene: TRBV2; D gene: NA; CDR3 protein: CASSIHEQYF
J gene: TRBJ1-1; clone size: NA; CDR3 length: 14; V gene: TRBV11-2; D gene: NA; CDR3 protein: CASSSSRGNTEAFF
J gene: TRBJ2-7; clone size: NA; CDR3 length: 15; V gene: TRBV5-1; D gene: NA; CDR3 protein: CASSLPQGQSYEQYF
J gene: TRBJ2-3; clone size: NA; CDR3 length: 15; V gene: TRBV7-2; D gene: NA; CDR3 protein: CASSLDGPRSDTQYF
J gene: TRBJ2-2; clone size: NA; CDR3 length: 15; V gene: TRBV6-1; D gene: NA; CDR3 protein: CASSSARQNTGELFF
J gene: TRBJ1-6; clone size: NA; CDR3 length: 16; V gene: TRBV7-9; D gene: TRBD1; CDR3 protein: CASSMDRGQKNSPLHF
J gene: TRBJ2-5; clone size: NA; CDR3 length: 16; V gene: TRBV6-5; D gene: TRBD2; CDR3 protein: CASSYSVRGGRQTQYF
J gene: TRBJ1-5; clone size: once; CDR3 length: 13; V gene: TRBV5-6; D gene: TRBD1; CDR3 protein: CASGQGGNQPQHF
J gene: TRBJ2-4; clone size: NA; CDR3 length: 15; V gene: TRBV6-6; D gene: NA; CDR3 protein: CASSHLQTGPNIQYF
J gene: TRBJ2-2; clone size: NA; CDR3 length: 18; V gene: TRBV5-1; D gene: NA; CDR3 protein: CASSLDPFSHTSAGELFF
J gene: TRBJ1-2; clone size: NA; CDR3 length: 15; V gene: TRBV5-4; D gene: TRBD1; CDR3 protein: CASSLKQGDNYGYTF
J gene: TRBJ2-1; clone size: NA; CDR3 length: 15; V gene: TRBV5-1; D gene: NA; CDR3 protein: CASSLGGSGDDEQFF